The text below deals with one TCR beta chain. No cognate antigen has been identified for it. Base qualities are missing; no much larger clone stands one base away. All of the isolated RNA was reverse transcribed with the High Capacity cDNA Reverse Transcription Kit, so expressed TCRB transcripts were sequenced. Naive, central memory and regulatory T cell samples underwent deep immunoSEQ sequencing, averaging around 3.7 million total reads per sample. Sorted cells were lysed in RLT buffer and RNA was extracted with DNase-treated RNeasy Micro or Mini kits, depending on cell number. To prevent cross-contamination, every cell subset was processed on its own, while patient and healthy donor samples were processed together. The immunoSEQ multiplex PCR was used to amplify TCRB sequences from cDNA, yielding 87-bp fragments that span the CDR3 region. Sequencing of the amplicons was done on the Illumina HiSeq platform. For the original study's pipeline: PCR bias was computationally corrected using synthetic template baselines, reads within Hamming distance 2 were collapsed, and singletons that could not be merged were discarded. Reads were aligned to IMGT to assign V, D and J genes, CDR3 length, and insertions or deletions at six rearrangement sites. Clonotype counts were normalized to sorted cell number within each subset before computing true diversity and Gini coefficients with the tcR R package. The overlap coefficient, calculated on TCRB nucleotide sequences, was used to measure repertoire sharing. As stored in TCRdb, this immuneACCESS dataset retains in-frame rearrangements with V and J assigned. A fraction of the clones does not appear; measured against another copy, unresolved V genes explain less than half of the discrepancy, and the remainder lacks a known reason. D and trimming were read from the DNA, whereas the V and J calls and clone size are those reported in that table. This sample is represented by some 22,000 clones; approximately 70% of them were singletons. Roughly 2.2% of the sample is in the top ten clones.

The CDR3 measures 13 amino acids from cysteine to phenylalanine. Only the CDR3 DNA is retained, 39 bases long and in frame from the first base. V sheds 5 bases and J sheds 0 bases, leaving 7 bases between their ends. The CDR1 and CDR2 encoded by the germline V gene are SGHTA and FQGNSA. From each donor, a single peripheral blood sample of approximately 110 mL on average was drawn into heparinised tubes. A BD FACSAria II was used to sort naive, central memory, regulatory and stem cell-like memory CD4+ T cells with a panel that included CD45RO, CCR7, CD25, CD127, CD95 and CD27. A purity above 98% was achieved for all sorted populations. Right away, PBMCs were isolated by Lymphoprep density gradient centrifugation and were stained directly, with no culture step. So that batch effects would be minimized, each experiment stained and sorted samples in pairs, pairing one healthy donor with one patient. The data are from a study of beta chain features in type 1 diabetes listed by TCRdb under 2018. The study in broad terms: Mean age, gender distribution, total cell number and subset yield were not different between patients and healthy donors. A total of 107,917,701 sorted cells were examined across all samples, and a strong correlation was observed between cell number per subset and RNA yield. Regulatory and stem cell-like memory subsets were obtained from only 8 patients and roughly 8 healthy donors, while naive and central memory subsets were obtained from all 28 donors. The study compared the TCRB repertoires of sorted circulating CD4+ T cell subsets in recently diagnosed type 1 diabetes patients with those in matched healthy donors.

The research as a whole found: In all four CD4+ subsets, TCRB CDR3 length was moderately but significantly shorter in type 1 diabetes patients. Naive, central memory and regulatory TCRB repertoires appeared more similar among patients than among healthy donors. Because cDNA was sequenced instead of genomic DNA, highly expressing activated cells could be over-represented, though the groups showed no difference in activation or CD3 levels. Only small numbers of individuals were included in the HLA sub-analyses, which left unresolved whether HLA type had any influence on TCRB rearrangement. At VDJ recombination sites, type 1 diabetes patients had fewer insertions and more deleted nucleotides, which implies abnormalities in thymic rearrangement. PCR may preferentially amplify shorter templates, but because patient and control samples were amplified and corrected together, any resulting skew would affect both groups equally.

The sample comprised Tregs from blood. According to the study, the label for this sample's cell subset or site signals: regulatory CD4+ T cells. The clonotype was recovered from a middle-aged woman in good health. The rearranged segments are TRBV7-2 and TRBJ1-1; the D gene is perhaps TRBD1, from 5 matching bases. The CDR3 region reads CASSRQLNTEAFF. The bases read TGTGCCAGCAGCCGACAGTTGAACACTGAAGCTTTCTTT.